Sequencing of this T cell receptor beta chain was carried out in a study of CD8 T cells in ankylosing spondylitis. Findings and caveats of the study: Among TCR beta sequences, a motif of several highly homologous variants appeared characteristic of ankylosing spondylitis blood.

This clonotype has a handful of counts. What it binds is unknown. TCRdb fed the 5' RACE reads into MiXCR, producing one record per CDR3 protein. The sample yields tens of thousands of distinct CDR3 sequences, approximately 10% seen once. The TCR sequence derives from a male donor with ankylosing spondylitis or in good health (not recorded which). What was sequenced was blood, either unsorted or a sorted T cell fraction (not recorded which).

Here the CDR3 DNA reads TGCAGCGTTGTAGCGGGACAGGCAGATACGCAGTATTTT. Its translation is CSVVAGQADTQYF. The J gene is TRBJ2-3, the V gene TRBV29-1, with D perhaps given as TRBD1 or TRBD2 (8 bases each). The germline V gene encodes CDR1 SQVTM and CDR2 ANQGSEA. The germline V and J ends were trimmed by 4 bases and 4 bases, with 12 bases remaining between them. This CDR3 is built from 13 residues.